A single T cell receptor beta chain is shown here with its context. The record originates from a study of blood T cell repertoires in COVID-19. Trimming stripped 3 bases from V and 3 bases from J, with 12 bases between. CDR1 is LNHDA, CDR2 SQIVND, per germline (reference sequence). The CDR3 totals 15 residues. Produced via immunoSEQ multiplex PCR; TCRdb's table is partial and in-frame only. Here the sample spans some 370,000 clones, more than 70% being singletons. The chain combines TRBV19 with TRBJ1-5; D uncertain. The sequencing input was peripheral blood. This receptor was obtained from a man aged 40-49 years with acute or convalescent COVID-19. CDR3 residues: CASSMFEGVNQPQHF. The CDR3 region has the DNA TGTGCCAGTAGTATGTTTGAGGGAGTCAATCAGCCCCAGCATTTT.